This T cell receptor beta chain is from a study of immune evolution from preneoplasia to lung adenocarcinoma (dated by TCRdb to about 2021). Describing the broader study: HLA loss of heterozygosity was seen in approximately 6.7%, 15% and 36% of AIS, MIA and ADC lesions, and in no AAH lesions. Immune contexture across lung adenocarcinoma precursors and invasive adenocarcinoma was profiled using immune gene expression, TCR sequencing and multiplex immunofluorescence. Resected precursor lesions (AAH, AIS, MIA) and invasive adenocarcinomas were compared against paired morphologically normal lung tissue. Sample size was based on specimen availability rather than a prior power calculation. The immune data were integrated with whole exome sequencing and methylation data obtained from the same cohort of nodules. A total of under 60 patients with pulmonary nodules who underwent surgical resection were included in the overall cohort. The TCR sequencing data were obtained from some 50 patients. It was reported in the study that 100 to 110 samples were used for TCR sequencing. POLYSOLVER was used to infer class I HLA alleles from exome data, and LOHHLA was used to detect allele-specific HLA loss.

Broad study findings and their caveats: Because every patient came from Japan and China, how well the results apply to Western populations was uncertain. Clonality was highest in normal lung, while later-stage lesions appeared to show lower clonality but higher T cell density and diversity. Compared with EGFR-mutant or double wild-type lesions, KRAS-mutant nodules had the highest T cell clonality. Normal lung had the highest top T cell clone frequencies, and these frequencies appeared to fall progressively from AAH through AIS, MIA and invasive adenocarcinoma. Findings were based on association rather than direct causation; larger cohorts with long-term follow-up and longitudinal biopsies were deemed needed.

Concerning this clone itself: Its target antigen remains unknown. Base qualities are not recorded, but no much larger clone differs from it by a single base.

Patients underwent resection in Japan or China between the mid-2010s and the late 2010s. Histologic diagnosis of each case was confirmed independently by two lung cancer pathologists on H&E slides. Macro-dissection after pathologic assessment enriched premalignant or tumor cells for nucleic acid extraction. DNA was isolated from FFPE tissue using the AllPrep DNA/RNA FFPE Kit. The immunoSEQ hsTCRbeta Kit was used to sequence TCR beta CDR3 regions from DNA. In the source study's methods: The ImmunoSEQ Analyzer was used to analyse the TCR sequencing data. T cell clonality was defined as 1 minus Pielou's evenness, as computed on productive rearrangements. The inverse Simpson index, applied to productive templates, was used to measure T cell diversity. T cell density was TCR beta template counts normalized to usable DNA, estimated by amplifying and sequencing housekeeping genes. Two-sided Kruskal-Wallis tests were used to compare TCR metrics between histologic stages. TCRdb obtained this table from immuneACCESS and retained in-frame rearrangements with V and J assigned. These tables miss some clones; where compared with another copy, unresolved V genes account for less than half of the shortfall, and the remainder is unexplained. That table supplies the V and J calls and clone size; D and trimming were determined from the DNA. The sample yields 4,500 to 6,000 clones; over 75% were counted once. The ten largest clones represent 5% to 8% of the sample.

The material sequenced was FFPE minimally invasive lung adenocarcinoma tissue. The sample's cell subset or site, from its label and the paper: micro-invasive lung adenocarcinoma (MIA). The TCR was taken from a person between 50 and 69 years old with lung adenocarcinoma.

The CDR3 here reads CASSPKGGEAFF. The DNA sequence is as follows: TGTGCCAGCAGTCCTAAGGGTGGGGAAGCTTTCTTT. The receptor chain draws on TRBV2 and TRBJ1-1; the D gene cannot be named for sure. The CDR3 holds 12 amino acids from the cysteine to the phenylalanine. This entry keeps only the CDR3 DNA: 36 bases, framed from base 1. Trimming removed 5 bases from V and 8 bases from J, leaving 12 bases between the germline ends. The germline V gene encodes CDR1 SNHLY and CDR2 FYNNEI.